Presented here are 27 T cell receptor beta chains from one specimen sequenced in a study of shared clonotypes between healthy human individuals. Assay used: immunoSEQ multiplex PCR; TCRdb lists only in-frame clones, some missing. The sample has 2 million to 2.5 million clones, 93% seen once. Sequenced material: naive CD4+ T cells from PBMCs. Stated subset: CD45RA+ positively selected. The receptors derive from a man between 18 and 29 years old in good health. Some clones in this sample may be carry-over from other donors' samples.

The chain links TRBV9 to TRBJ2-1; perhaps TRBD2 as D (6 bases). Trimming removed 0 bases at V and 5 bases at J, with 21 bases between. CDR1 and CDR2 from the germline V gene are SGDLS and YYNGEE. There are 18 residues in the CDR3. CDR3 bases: TGTGCCAGCAGCGTAGCTACGGGGAGCGGGTTGGGTAACAATGAGCAGTTCTTC. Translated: CASSVATGSGLGNNEQFF.

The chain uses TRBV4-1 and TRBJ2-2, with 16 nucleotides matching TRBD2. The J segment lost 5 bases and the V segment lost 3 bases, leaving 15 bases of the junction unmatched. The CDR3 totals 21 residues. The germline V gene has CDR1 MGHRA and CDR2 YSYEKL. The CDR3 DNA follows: TGCGCCAGCAGCCACCTTCCGCCGGGACTAGCGGGAGGGGGTCGTACCGGGGAGCTGTTTTTT. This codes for CASSHLPPGLAGGGRTGELFF.

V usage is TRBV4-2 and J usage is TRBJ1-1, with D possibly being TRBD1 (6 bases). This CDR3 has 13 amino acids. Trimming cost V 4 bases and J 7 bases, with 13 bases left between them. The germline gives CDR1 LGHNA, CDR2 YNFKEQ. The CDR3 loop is CASSPQGRLEAFF. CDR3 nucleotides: TGTGCCAGCAGCCCGCAGGGGAGACTTGAAGCTTTCTTT.

CDR3 loop: CASSFRGSASYEQYF. The CDR3 nucleotides are TGTGCCAGCAGTTTCCGGGGCTCCGCCTCCTACGAGCAGTACTTC. The chain joins TRBV28 to TRBJ2-7; D may correspond to TRBD1 or TRBD2 (5 bases each). V was cut by 3 bases and J by 0 bases, with 12 bases left in between. The CDR3 has 15 residues. Germline V gene data show CDR1 as MDHEN and CDR2 as SYDVKM. The variable domain in full, completed from reference TRBV28 and TRBJ2-7, reads DVKVTQSSRYLVKRTGEKVFLECVQDMDHENMFWYRQDPGLGLRLIYFSYDVKMKEKGDIPEGYSVSREKKERFSLILESASTNQTSMYLCASSFRGSASYEQYFGPGTRLTVT.

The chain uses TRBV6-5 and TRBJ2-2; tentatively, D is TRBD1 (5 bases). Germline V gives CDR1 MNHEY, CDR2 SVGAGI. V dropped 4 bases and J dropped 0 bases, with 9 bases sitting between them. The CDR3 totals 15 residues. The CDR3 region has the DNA TGTGCCAGCAGTTTCCAGGGCGCGAACACCGGGGAGCTGTTTTTT. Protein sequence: CASSFQGANTGELFF.

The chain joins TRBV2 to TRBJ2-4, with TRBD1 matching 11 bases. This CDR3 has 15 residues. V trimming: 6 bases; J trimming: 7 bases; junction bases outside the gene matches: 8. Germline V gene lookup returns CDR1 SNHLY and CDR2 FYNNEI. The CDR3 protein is CASSGTGGVRNIQYF. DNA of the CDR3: TGTGCCAGCAGCGGGACAGGGGGAGTACGGAACATTCAGTACTTC.

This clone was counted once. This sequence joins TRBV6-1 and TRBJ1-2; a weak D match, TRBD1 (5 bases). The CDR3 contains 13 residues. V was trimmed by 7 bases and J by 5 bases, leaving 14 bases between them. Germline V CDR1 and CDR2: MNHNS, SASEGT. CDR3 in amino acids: CASTLGAGYGYTF. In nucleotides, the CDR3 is TGTGCCAGCACCCTGGGAGCAGGGTATGGCTACACCTTC.

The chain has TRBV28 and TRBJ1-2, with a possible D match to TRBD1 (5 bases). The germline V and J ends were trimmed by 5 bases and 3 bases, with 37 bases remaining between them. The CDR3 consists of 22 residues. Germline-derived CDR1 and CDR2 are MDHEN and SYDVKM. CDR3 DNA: TGTGCCAGCAGTCCAGTCGCGTGGGGGACCATCCCGGCCCCTCATCGATACTATGGCTACACCTTC. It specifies CASSPVAWGTIPAPHRYYGYTF.

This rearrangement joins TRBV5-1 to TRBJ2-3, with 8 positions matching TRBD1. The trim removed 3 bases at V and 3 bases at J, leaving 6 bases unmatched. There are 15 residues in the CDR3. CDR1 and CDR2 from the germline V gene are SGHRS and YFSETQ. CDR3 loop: CASSWTGYYTDTQYF. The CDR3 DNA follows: TGCGCCAGCAGCTGGACAGGGTACTATACAGATACGCAGTATTTT.

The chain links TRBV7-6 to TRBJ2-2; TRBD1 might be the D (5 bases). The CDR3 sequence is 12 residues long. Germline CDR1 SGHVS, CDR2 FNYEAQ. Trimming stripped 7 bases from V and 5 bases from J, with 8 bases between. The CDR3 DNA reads TGTGCCAGCACCCCAGGGACCGGGGAGCTGTTTTTT. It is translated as CASTPGTGELFF.

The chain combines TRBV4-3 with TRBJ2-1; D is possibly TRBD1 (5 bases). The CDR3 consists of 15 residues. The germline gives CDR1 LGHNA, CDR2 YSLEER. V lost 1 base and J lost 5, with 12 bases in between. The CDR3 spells CASSQVGAGNNEQFF. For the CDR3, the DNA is TGCGCCAGCAGCCAAGTTGGGGCTGGTAACAATGAGCAGTTCTTC.

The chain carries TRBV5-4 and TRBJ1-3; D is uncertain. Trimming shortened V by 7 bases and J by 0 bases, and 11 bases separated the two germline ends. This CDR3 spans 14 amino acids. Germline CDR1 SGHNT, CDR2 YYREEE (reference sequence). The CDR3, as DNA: TGTGCCAGCGGCGACATACGCTCTGGAAACACCATATATTTT. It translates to CASGDIRSGNTIYF.

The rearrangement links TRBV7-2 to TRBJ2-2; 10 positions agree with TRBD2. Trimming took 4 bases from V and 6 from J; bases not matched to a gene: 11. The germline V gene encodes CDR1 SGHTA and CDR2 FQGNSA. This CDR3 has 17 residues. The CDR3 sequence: CASSSYTTLAGAGELFF. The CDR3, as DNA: TGTGCCAGCAGCTCGTATACGACCCTAGCGGGAGCCGGGGAGCTGTTTTTT.

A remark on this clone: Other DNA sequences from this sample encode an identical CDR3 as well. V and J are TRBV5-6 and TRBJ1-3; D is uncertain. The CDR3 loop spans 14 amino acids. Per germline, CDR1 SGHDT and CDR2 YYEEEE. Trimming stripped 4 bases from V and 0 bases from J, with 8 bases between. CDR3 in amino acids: CASSLGYSGNTIYF. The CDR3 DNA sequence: TGTGCCAGCAGCCTCGGGTACTCTGGAAACACCATATATTTT.

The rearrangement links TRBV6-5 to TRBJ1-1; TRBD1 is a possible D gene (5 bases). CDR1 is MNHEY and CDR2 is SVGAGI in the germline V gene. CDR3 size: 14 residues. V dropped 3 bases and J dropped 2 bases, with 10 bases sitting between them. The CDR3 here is CASSYDWGNTEAFF. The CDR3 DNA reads TGTGCCAGCAGTTATGATTGGGGCAACACTGAAGCTTTCTTT.

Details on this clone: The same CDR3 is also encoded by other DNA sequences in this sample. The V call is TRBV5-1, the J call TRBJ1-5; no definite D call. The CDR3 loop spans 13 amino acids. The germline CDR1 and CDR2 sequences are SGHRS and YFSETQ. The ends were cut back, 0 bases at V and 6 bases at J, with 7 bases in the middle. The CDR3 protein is CASSLDGGQPQHF. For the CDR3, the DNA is TGCGCCAGCAGCTTGGACGGAGGTCAGCCCCAGCATTTT.

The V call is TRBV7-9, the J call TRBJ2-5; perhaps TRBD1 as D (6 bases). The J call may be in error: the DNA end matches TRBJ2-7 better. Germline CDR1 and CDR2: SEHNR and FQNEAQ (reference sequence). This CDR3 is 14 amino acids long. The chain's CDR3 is CASSLDGQGYEQYF. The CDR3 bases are TGTGCCAGCAGCTTAGATGGGCAGGGGTACGAGCAGTACTTC.

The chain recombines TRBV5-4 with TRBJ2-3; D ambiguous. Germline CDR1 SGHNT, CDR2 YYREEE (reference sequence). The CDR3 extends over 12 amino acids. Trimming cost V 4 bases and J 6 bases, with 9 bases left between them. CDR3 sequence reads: CASSSWGDTQYF. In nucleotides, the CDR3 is TGTGCCAGCAGCAGTTGGGGTGATACGCAGTATTTT.

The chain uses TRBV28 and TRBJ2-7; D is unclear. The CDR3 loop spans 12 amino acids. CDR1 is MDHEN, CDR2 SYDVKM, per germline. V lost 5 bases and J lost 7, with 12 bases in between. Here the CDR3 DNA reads TGTGCCAGCAGTGGTCCCCCTATGGAGCAGTACTTC. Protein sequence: CASSGPPMEQYF.

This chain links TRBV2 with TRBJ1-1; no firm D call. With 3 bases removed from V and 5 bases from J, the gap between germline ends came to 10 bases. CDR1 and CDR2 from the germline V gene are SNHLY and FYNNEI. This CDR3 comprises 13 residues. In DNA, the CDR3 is TGTGCCAGCAGTGAGGAGTACGGGACTGAAGCTTTCTTT. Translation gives CASSEEYGTEAFF.

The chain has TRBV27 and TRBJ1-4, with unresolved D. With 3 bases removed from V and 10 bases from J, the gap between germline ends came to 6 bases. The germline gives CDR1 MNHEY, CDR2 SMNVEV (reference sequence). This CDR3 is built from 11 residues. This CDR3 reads CASSLSAKLFF. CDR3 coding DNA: TGTGCCAGCAGTTTGTCTGCAAAACTGTTTTTT.

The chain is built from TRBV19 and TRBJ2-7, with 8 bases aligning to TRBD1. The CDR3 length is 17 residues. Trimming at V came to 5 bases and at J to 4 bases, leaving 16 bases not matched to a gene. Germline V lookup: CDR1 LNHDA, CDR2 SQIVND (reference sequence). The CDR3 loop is CASSALGTGPSRYEQYF. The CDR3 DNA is TGTGCCAGTAGTGCTTTGGGGACAGGCCCCTCGAGGTACGAGCAGTACTTC.

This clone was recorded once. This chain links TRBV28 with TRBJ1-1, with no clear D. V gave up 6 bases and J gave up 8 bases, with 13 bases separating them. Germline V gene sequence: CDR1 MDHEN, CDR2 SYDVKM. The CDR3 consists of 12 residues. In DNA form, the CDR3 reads TGTGCCAGCAGCTCTTCGGTCGGAGAAGCTTTCTTT. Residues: CASSSSVGEAFF. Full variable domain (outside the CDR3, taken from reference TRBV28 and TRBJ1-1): DVKVTQSSRYLVKRTGEKVFLECVQDMDHENMFWYRQDPGLGLRLIYFSYDVKMKEKGDIPEGYSVSREKKERFSLILESASTNQTSMYLCASSSSVGEAFFGQGTRLTVV.

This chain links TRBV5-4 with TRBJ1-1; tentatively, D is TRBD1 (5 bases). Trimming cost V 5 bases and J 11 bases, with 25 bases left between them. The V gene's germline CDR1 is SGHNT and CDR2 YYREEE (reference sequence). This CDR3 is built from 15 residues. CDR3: CASSSPGTPESEAFF. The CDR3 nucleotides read TGTGCCAGCAGTTCGCCCGGGACCCCCGAGAGTGAGGCTTTCTTT.

In nucleotides, the CDR3 is TGTGCCACCTCAGCCTTTTACGAGCAGTACTTC. Protein sequence: CATSAFYEQYF. The V and J genes are TRBV28 and TRBJ2-7, with D uncertain. Trimming cost V 10 bases and J 4 bases, with 11 bases left between them. CDR3 length: 11 residues. Germline CDR1 MDHEN, CDR2 SYDVKM.

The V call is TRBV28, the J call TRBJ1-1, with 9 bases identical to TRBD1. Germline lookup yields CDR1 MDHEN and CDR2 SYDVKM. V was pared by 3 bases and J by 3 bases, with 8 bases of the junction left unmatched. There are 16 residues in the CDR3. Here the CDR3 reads CASSFLAGQGDTEAFF. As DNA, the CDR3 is TGTGCCAGCAGTTTCCTTGCGGGACAGGGAGACACTGAAGCTTTCTTT.

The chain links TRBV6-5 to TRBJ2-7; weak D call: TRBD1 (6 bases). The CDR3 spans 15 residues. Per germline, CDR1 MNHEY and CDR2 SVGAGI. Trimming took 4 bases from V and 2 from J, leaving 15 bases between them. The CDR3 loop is CASSSQLGGTYEQYF. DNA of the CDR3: TGTGCCAGCAGTTCCCAATTAGGGGGTACCTACGAGCAGTACTTC.